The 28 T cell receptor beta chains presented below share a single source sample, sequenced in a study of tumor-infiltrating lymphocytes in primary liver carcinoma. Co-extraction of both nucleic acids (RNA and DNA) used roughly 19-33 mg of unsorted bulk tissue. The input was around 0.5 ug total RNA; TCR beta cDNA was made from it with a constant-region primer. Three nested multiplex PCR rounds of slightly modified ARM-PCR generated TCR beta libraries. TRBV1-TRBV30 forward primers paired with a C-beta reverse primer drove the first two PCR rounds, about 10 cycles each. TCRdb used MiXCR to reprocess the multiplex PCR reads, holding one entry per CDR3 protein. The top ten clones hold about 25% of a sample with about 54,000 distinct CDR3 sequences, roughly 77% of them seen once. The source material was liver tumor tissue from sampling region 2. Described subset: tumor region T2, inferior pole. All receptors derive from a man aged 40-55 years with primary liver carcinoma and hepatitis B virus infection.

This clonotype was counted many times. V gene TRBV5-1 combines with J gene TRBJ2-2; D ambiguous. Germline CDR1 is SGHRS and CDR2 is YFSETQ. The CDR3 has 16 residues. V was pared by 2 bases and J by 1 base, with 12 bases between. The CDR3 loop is CASSFLVDGNTGELFF. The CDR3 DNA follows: TGCGCCAGCAGCTTTTTGGTCGACGGGAACACCGGGGAGCTGTTTTTT.

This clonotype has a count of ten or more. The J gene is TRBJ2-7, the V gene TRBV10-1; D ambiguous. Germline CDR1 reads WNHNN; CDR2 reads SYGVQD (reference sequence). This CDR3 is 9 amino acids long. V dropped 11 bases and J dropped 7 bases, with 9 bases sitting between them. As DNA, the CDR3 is TGCGCCGAATCTCAAGAGCAGTACTTC. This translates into CAESQEQYF.

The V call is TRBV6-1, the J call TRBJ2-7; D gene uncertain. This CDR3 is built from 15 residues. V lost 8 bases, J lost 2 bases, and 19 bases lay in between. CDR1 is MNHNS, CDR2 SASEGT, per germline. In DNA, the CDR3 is TGTGCCAGCCGTGGCTCGGTGGACGGAACCTACGAGCAGTACTTC. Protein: CASRGSVDGTYEQYF.

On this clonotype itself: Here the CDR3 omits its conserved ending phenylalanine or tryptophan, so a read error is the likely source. The CDR3: CASSGTSGYEQYI. CDR3 DNA sequence: TGTGCCAGCTCGGGGACTAGTGGCTACGAGCAGTACATC. This chain connects TRBV6-1 to TRBJ2-7, with 8 bases that match TRBD2. The CDR3 runs to 13 residues. V dropped 8 bases and J dropped 3; count of bases not matched to a gene: 6. The germline V gene encodes CDR1 MNHNS and CDR2 SASEGT.

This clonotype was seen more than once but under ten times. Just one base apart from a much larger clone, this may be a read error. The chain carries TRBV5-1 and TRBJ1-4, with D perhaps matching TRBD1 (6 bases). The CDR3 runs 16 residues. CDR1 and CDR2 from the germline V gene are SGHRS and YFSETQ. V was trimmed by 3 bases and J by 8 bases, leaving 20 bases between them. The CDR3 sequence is CASSSSNNRAGEKLFF. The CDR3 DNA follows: TGCGCCAGCAGCTCCTCTAATAACAGGGCAGGGGAAAAACTGTTTTTT.

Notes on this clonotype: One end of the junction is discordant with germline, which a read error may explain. The DNA for the CDR3 is TGTGCCGTCGGTCCAGGGGGCGATCGGAACACTGAAGCCTTCTTT. It specifies CAVGPGGDRNTEAFF. This chain uses TRBV10-3 with TRBJ1-1; 8 bases line up with TRBD1. Germline V gives CDR1 ENHRY, CDR2 SYGVKD. The CDR3 consists of 15 residues.

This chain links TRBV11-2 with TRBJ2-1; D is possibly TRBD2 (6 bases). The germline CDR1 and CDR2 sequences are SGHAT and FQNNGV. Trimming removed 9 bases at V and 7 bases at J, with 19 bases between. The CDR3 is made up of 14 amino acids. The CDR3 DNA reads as TGTGCCAGTAGGTCAGCGGGCCCTGGAAATGAGCAGTTCTTC. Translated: CASRSAGPGNEQFF. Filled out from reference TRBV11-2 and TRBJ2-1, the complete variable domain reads EAGVAQSPRYKIIEKRQSVAFWCNPISGHATLYWYQQILGQGPKLLIQFQNNGVVDDSQLPKDRFSAERLKGVDSTLKIQPAKLEDSAVYLCASRSAGPGNEQFFGPGTRLTVL.

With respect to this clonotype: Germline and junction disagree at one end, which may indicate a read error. The CDR3 loop reads CSVRAGPGGLFF. The CDR3 DNA is TGCAGCGTCCGAGCAGGGCCTGGGGGGCTGTTTTTT. The chain couples TRBV29-1 to TRBJ2-2; either TRBD1 or TRBD2 may supply D (5 bases each). In germline, CDR1 is SQVTM, CDR2 ANQGSEA. This CDR3 region has 12 residues.

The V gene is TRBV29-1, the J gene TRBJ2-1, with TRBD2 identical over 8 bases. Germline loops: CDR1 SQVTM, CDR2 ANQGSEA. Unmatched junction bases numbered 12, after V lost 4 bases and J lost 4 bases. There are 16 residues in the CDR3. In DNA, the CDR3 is TGCAGCGTTGGGGGTATGTCTAGCGGGCTTTACAATGAGCAGTTCTTC. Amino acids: CSVGGMSSGLYNEQFF.

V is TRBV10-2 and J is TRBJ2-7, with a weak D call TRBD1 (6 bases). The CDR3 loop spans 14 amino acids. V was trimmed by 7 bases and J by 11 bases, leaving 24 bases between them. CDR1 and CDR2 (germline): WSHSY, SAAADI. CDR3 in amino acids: CASTAQGPSYVEYF. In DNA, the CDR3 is TGCGCCAGCACTGCACAGGGTCCCTCCTACGTGGAGTACTTC.

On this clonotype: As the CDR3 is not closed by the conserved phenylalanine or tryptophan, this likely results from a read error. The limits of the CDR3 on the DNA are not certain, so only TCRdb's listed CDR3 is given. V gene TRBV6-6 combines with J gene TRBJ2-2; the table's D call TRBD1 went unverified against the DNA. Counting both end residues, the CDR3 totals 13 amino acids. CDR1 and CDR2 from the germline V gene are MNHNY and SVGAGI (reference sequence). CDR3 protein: CAGAASNTGELFC.

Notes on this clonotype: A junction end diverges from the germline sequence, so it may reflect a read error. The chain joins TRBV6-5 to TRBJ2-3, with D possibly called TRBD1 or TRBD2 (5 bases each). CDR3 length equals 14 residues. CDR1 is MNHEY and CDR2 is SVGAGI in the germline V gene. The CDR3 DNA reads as TGTGTCAGCAGTCCCACTCGGGGCTCAGATACGCAGTATTTT. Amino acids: CVSSPTRGSDTQYF.

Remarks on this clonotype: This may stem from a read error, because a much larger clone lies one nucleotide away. CDR3 DNA sequence: TGTGCCAGGAGCTATTCGACTAGCGGGAGCTCCTACAATGAGCAGTTCTTC. Protein product: CARSYSTSGSSYNEQFF. V gene TRBV7-9 combines with J gene TRBJ2-1; 12 bases match TRBD2. This CDR3 region has 17 residues. Germline V gene sequence: CDR1 SEHNR, CDR2 FQNEAQ (reference sequence).

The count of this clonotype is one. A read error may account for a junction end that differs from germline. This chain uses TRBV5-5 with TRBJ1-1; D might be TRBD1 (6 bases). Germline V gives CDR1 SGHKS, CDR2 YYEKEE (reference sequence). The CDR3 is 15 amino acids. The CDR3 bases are TGTGCCAGCAGCCGAGGGGGGCGGATGAACACTGAAGTTTTCTTT. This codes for CASSRGGRMNTEVFF.

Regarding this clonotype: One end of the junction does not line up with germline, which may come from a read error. CDR3 sequence: CARSLVRNSALHF. The CDR3 nucleotides read TGTGCCAGAAGCTTAGTAAGGAATTCAGCCCTCCACTTT. The rearrangement uses TRBV11-2 and TRBJ1-6; D uncertain. Germline lookup yields CDR1 SGHAT and CDR2 FQNNGV. CDR3 size: 13 residues.

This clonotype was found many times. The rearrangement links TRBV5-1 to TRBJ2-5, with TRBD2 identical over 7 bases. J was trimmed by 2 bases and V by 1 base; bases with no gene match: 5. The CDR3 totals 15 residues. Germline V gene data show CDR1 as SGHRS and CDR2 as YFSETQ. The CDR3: CASSLLGGSQETQYF. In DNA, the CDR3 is TGCGCCAGCAGCTTGTTAGGCGGGAGTCAAGAGACCCAGTACTTC.

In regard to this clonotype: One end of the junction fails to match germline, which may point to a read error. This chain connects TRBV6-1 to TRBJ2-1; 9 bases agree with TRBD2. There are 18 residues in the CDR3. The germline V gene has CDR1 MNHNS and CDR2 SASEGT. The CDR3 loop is CASSEAQPGTSLYNEQFF. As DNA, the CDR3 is TGTGCTAGCAGTGAAGCCCAACCCGGGACTAGCCTCTACAATGAGCAGTTCTTC.

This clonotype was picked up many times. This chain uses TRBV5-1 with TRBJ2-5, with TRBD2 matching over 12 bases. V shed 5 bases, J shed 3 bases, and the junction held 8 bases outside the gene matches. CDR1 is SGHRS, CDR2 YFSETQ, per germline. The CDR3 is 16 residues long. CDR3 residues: CASSRSSGRAEETQYF. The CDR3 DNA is TGCGCCAGCAGTCGCTCTAGCGGGAGGGCCGAAGAGACCCAGTACTTC.

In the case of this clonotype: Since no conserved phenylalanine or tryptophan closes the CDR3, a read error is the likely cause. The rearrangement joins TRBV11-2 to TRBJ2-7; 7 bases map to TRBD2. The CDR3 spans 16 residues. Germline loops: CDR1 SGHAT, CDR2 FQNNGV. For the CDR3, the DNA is TGTGCTGGCAGCCAACCCACTGGGGGGAGGGCCTACGAGCAGTACTAC. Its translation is CAGSQPTGGRAYEQYY.

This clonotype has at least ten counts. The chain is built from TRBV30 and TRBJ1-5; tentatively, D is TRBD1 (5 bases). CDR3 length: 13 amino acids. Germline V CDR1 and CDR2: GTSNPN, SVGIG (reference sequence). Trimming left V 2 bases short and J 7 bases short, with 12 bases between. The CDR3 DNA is TGTGCCTGGAGTAAAGAAGGGGAACAGCCCCAGCATTTT. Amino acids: CAWSKEGEQPQHF. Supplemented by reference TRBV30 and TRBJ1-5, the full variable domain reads SQTIHQWPATLVQPVGSPLSLECTVEGTSNPNLYWYRQAAGRGLQLLFYSVGIGQISSEVPQNLSASRPQDRQFILSSKKLLLSDSGFYLCAWSKEGEQPQHFGDGTRLSIL.

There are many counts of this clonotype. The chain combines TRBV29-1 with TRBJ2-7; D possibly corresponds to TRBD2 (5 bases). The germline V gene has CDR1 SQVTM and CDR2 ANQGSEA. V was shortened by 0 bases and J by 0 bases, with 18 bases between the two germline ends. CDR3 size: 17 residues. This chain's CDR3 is CSVEDDRAASSSYEQYF. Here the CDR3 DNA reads TGCAGCGTTGAAGACGACCGAGCGGCCTCGAGCTCCTACGAGCAGTACTTC.

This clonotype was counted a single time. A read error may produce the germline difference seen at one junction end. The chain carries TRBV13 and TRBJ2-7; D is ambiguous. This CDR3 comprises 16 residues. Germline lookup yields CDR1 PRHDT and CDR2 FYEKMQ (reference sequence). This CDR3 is CTSSRAHRMSSYEQYF. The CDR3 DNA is TGTACCAGCAGCCGAGCTCACCGGATGAGCTCCTACGAGCAGTACTTT.

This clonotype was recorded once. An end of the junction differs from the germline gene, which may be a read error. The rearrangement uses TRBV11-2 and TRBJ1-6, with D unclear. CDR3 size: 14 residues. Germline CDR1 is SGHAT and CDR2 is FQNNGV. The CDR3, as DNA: TGTGTCAGCAGCTTTCAGAGGGCGAATTCACCCCTCCACTTT. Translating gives CVSSFQRANSPLHF.

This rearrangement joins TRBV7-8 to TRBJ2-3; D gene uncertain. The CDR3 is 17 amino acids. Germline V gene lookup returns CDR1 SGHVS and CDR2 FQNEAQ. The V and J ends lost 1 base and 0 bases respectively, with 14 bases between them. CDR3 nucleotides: TGTGCCAGCAGCTTAGATGTACGTGGAGCTAGCACAGATACGCAGTATTTT. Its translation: CASSLDVRGASTDTQYF. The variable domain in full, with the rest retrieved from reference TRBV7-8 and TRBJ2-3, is GAGVSQSPRYKVAKRGQDVALRCDPISGHVSLFWYQQALGQGPEFLTYFQNEAQLDKSGLPSDRFFAERPEGSVSTLKIQRTQQEDSAVYLCASSLDVRGASTDTQYFGPGTRLTVL.

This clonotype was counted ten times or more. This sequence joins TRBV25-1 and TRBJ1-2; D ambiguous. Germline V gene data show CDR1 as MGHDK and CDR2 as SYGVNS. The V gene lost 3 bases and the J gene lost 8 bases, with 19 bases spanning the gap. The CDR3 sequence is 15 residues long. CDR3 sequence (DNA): TGTGCCAGCAGTGAGAAAGGACTACCCACGGGAGGCTACACCTTC. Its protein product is CASSEKGLPTGGYTF.

The CDR3 nucleotides read TGTGCCAGCAGCCACGATGGGGAGGGGAAAGTACCCCTCCACTTT. This sequence encodes CASSHDGEGKVPLHF. The V gene is TRBV12-3 or TRBV12-4, the J gene TRBJ1-6, with a possible D match to TRBD1 (5 bases). Trimming removed 6 bases at V and 12 bases at J, with 21 bases between. The CDR3 has 15 residues.

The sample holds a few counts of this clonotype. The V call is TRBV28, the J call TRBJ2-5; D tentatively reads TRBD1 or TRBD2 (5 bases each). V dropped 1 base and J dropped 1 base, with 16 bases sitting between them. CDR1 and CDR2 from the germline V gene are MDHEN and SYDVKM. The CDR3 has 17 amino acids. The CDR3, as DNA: TGTGCCAGCAGTTTATACCCAGAGGGACCGACCCAAGAGACCCAGTACTTC. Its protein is CASSLYPEGPTQETQYF.

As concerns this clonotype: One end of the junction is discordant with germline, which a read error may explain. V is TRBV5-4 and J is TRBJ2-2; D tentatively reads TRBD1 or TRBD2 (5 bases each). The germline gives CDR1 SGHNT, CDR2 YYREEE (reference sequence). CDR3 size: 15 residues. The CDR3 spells CASSLGGRGTRELFF. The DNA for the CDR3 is TGTGCCAGCAGCTTGGGCGGACGGGGCACCCGGGAGCTGTTTTTT. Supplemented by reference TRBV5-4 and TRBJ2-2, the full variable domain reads ETGVTQSPTHLIKTRGQQVTLRCSSQSGHNTVSWYQQALGQGPQFIFQYYREEENGRGNFPPRFSGLQFPNYSSELNVNALELDDSALYLCASSLGGRGTRELFFGEGSRLTVL.